This passage covers 9 T cell receptor beta chains from one sample sequenced in a study of blood T cell repertoires in COVID-19. Clones were read by immunoSEQ multiplex PCR, and TCRdb kept only the in-frame ones, dropping some. The repertoire holds about 240,000 clones, with about 85% as singletons. Sequenced material: peripheral blood. Receptors were obtained from a man between 60 and 70 years old who had recovered from COVID-19.

The genes are TRBV24-1 and TRBJ2-3; tentative D call: TRBD2 (6 bases). V lost 9 bases to trimming and J lost 0 bases, with 9 bases between them. The length of the CDR3 is 13 residues. Germline V CDR1 and CDR2: KGHDR, SFDVKD. CDR3 DNA: TGTGCCACCCGGGAGAGAAGCACAGATACGCAGTATTTT. This encodes CATRERSTDTQYF.

This chain uses TRBV29-1 with TRBJ2-3; 7 bases match TRBD1. Germline lookup yields CDR1 SQVTM and CDR2 ANQGSEA. Losses at the gene ends were 4 bases for V and 4 bases for J; bases not matched to a gene: 8. CDR3 size: 14 residues. The CDR3 spells CSVVRQGVSDTQYF. The CDR3 nucleotides read TGCAGCGTTGTTCGGCAGGGGGTATCAGATACGCAGTATTTT.

The V and J genes are TRBV6-6 and TRBJ2-2; no firm D call. V lost 0 bases and J 3 bases, leaving 11 bases between the germline ends. The CDR3 length is 16 residues. The germline V gene has CDR1 MNHNY and CDR2 SVGAGI (reference sequence). CDR3 loop: CASSYSSNGYTGELFF. CDR3 nucleotides: TGTGCCAGCAGTTACTCGAGTAACGGGTACACCGGGGAGCTGTTTTTT.

The chain links TRBV30 to TRBJ1-2; 9 bases align to TRBD1. The germline V gene encodes CDR1 GTSNPN and CDR2 SVGIG (reference sequence). The CDR3 has 12 amino acids. J lost 8 bases, V lost 4 bases, and 5 bases had no gene match. This chain's CDR3 is CAWKGTGTGYTF. As DNA, the CDR3 is TGTGCCTGGAAAGGGACAGGGACGGGCTACACCTTC. The entire variable domain, with the rest obtained from reference TRBV30 and TRBJ1-2, is as follows: SQTIHQWPATLVQPVGSPLSLECTVEGTSNPNLYWYRQAAGRGLQLLFYSVGIGQISSEVPQNLSASRPQDRQFILSSKKLLLSDSGFYLCAWKGTGTGYTFGSGTRLTVV.

The gene calls are TRBV2 and TRBJ1-1; D is perhaps TRBD1 (5 bases). This CDR3 is 13 amino acids long. Germline V gene lookup returns CDR1 SNHLY and CDR2 FYNNEI. The V end was cut by 6 bases, the J end by 1 base, with 9 bases between. CDR3 DNA sequence: TGTGCCAGCAGCCCGACAGCGAACACTGAAGCTTTCTTT. Its protein product is CASSPTANTEAFF. Full variable domain (outside the CDR3, taken from reference TRBV2 and TRBJ1-1): EPEVTQTPSHQVTQMGQEVILRCVPISNHLYFYWYRQILGQKVEFLVSFYNNEISEKSEIFDDQFSVERPDGSNFTLKIRSTKLEDSAMYFCASSPTANTEAFFGQGTRLTVV.

The chain recombines TRBV19 with TRBJ2-6; D might be TRBD2 (5 bases). The CDR3 consists of 15 residues. Germline values: CDR1 LNHDA, CDR2 SQIVND (reference sequence). V was pared by 7 bases and J by 0 bases, with 10 bases between. The CDR3 region is CASKPGSSGANVLTF. CDR3 in DNA: TGTGCCAGTAAACCGGGATCCTCTGGGGCCAACGTCCTGACTTTC.

The chain links TRBV29-1 to TRBJ2-1, with D uncertain. This CDR3 comprises 11 residues. Looked up from germline, CDR1 is SQVTM and CDR2 is ANQGSEA. Trimming took off 3 bases at V and 9 bases at J, with 9 bases between the two ends. In DNA form, the CDR3 reads TGCAGCGTTGACGGTTTTGGTGAGCAGTTCTTC. As protein: CSVDGFGEQFF.

The chain is built from TRBV7-2 and TRBJ1-2; no clear D. Germline loops: CDR1 SGHTA, CDR2 FQGNSA. This CDR3 is built from 14 residues. V was shortened by 5 bases and J by 3 bases, with 13 bases between the two germline ends. The CDR3 DNA reads as TGTGCCAGCAGCCACCACGGGGATGACTATGGCTACACCTTC. Translating gives CASSHHGDDYGYTF.

This clone was observed a single time. The V gene is TRBV3-1 (or the pseudogene TRBV3-2), the J gene TRBJ1-2; 12 bases agree with TRBD1. The V gene end was trimmed by 5 bases and the J gene end by 4 bases; junction bases not matched to a gene: 14. The CDR3 length is 18 residues. Germline V gene lookup returns CDR1 LGHDT and CDR2 YNNKEL (reference sequence). In DNA, the CDR3 is TGTGCCAGCAGCGACCGGGACAGGGGGCCCCTTCGGAGCTATGGCTACACCTTC. It specifies CASSDRDRGPLRSYGYTF.